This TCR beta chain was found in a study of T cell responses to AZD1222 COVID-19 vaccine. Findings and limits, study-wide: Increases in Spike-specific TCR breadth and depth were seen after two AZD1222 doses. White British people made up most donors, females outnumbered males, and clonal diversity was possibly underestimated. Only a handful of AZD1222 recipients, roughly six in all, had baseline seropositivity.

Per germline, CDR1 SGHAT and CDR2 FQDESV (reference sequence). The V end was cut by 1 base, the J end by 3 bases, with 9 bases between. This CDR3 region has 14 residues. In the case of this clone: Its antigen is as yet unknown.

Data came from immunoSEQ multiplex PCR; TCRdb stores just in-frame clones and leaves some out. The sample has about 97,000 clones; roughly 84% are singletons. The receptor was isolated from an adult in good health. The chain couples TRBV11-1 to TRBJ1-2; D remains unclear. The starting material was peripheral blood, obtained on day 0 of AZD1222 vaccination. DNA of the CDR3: TGTGCCAGCAGCTTAGACCGAGGTGACTATGGCTACACCTTC. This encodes CASSLDRGDYGYTF.